The 25 T cell receptor beta chains presented below share a single source sample, sequenced in a study of blood T cell repertoires in COVID-19. Sequencing used immunoSEQ multiplex PCR; TCRdb keeps in-frame clones, though not all of them. Of 80,000 to 100,000 clones in the sample, over 75% were seen once. The material sequenced was peripheral blood. The receptors shown here come from a man aged 55-75 years with acute or convalescent COVID-19.

This clone was picked up one time. The chain joins TRBV6-1 to TRBJ1-5, with 7 positions matching TRBD1. Germline CDR1 reads MNHNS; CDR2 reads SASEGT. CDR3 length: 14 amino acids. Unmatched junction bases numbered 6, after V lost 3 bases and J lost 7 bases. The CDR3 DNA is TGTGCCAGCAGTGACGGGACAGAGGGGCAGCCCCAGCATTTT. The encoded protein is CASSDGTEGQPQHF.

The chain recombines TRBV4-1 with TRBJ1-2; the D gene is possibly TRBD1 (6 bases). The CDR3 consists of 15 residues. Germline-derived CDR1 and CDR2 are MGHRA and YSYEKL. The V gene lost 1 base and the J gene lost 1 base, with 10 bases spanning the gap. This CDR3 reads CASSQAGTLNYGYTF. CDR3 DNA sequence: TGCGCCAGCAGCCAAGCCGGGACACTTAACTATGGCTACACCTTC.

The chain has TRBV2 and TRBJ1-6; 9 positions match TRBD1. Germline V gene lookup returns CDR1 SNHLY and CDR2 FYNNEI. This CDR3 is 14 amino acids long. Unmatched junction bases numbered 3, after V lost 5 bases and J lost 7 bases. CDR3 DNA sequence: TGTGCCAGCAGTTGGACAGGGGAGAATTCACCCCTCCACTTT. It specifies CASSWTGENSPLHF.

The rearrangement uses TRBV5-6 and TRBJ2-5; D is undetermined. The CDR3 totals 15 residues. Germline V gives CDR1 SGHDT, CDR2 YYEEEE. Trimming shortened V by 5 bases and J by 5 bases, and 19 bases separated the two germline ends. In DNA form, the CDR3 reads TGTGCCAGCAGATCATTTGGTCGGGTAGTGGAGACCCAGTACTTC. It codes for CASRSFGRVVETQYF.

V is TRBV29-1 and J is TRBJ1-1; a possible D gene is TRBD1 (5 bases). The V and J ends lost 6 bases and 2 bases respectively, with 13 bases between them. Germline V gene sequence: CDR1 SQVTM, CDR2 ANQGSEA. There are 13 residues in the CDR3. CDR3 sequence (DNA): TGCAGCGTCATGCAGGGCCCTAACACTGAAGCTTTCTTT. Its protein product is CSVMQGPNTEAFF.

The chain carries TRBV3-1 (or the pseudogene TRBV3-2) and TRBJ2-7; D is unresolved. CDR1 is LGHDT and CDR2 is YNNKEL in the germline V gene (reference sequence). Trimming removed 0 bases from V and 4 bases from J, with 10 bases in between. The CDR3 runs 14 residues. The CDR3 nucleotides read TGTGCCAGCAGCCAAGATTACTTGAGTTACGAGCAGTACTTC. It translates to CASSQDYLSYEQYF.

The chain combines TRBV19 with TRBJ1-5; D may be TRBD1 (6 bases). The CDR3 covers 15 residues. Germline V gene lookup returns CDR1 LNHDA and CDR2 SQIVND (reference sequence). V lost 4 bases, J lost 5 bases, and 15 bases lay in between. In DNA form, the CDR3 reads TGTGCCAGTAGTAGGGAGGGGGGGTCGTATCAGCCCCAGCATTTT. It specifies CASSREGGSYQPQHF.

The chain uses TRBV5-8 and TRBJ1-1; D ambiguous. Trimming shortened V by 3 bases and J by 2 bases, and 11 bases separated the two germline ends. Germline V CDR1 and CDR2: SGHTS, YDEGEE. The CDR3 extends over 14 amino acids. CDR3 loop: CASSWLVLNTEAFF. CDR3 DNA sequence: TGTGCCAGCAGCTGGCTGGTCTTAAACACTGAAGCTTTCTTT.

V and J are TRBV5-6 and TRBJ2-5; D is undetermined. Germline V lookup: CDR1 SGHDT, CDR2 YYEEEE. The CDR3 is made up of 13 amino acids. The V end lost 1 base, the J end lost 0 bases, and 4 bases lay between the germline ends. The CDR3 sequence: CASSLPNQETQYF. In DNA form, the CDR3 reads TGTGCCAGCAGCTTGCCTAACCAAGAGACCCAGTACTTC. The complete variable domain, with remaining parts taken from reference TRBV5-6 and TRBJ2-5, reads DAGVTQSPTHLIKTRGQQVTLRCSPKSGHDTVSWYQQALGQGPQFIFQYYEEEERQRGNFPDRFSGHQFPNYSSELNVNALLLGDSALYLCASSLPNQETQYFGPGTRLLVL.

The CDR3 DNA reads as TGCGCCAGCAGCTTGGAGGGGGCTGGGGGCAATCAGCCCCAGCATTTT. Residues: CASSLEGAGGNQPQHF. The chain combines TRBV5-1 with TRBJ1-5; TRBD1 agrees at 7 bases. The CDR3 extends over 16 amino acids. Germline V lookup: CDR1 SGHRS, CDR2 YFSETQ. J was trimmed by 2 bases and V by 0 bases; bases with no gene match: 5.

V usage is TRBV7-9 and J usage is TRBJ1-1; 7 nucleotides line up with TRBD1. This CDR3 spans 15 amino acids. V lost 4 bases and J lost 5; bases outside the gene matches: 10. Germline assignment: CDR1 SEHNR and CDR2 FQNEAQ (reference sequence). CDR3 region: CASSSFEGASTEAFF. The CDR3 DNA is TGTGCCAGCAGCTCCTTTGAGGGGGCCTCAACTGAAGCTTTCTTT.

In its sample, this clone was seen once. The genes are TRBV28 and TRBJ1-3, with 7 bases lining up with TRBD1. The CDR3 consists of 14 residues. Per the germline V gene, CDR1 is MDHEN and CDR2 is SYDVKM. The V gene end was trimmed by 6 bases and the J gene end by 2 bases; junction bases not matched to a gene: 4. This CDR3 reads CASSLGGAGNTIYF. The CDR3 nucleotides are TGTGCCAGCAGCCTAGGGGGCGCTGGAAACACCATATATTTT.

The chain recombines TRBV6-5 with TRBJ1-3; D uncertain. This CDR3 has 13 residues. V was cut by 7 bases and J by 0 bases, with 7 bases left in between. CDR1 and CDR2 (germline): MNHEY, SVGAGI. This CDR3 reads CASMTGSGNTIYF. As DNA, the CDR3 is TGTGCCAGCATGACGGGCTCTGGAAACACCATATATTTT.

The chain employs TRBV6-6 and TRBJ1-5; D is perhaps TRBD1 (5 bases). Looked up from germline, CDR1 is MNHNY and CDR2 is SVGAGI (reference sequence). Deletions cut 0 bases from V and 0 bases from J, with 9 bases between. This CDR3 has 16 amino acids. CDR3 in amino acids: CASSYSGQGSNQPQHF. CDR3 sequence (DNA): TGTGCCAGCAGTTACTCGGGGCAGGGTAGCAATCAGCCCCAGCATTTT.

The rearrangement uses TRBV5-1 and TRBJ1-5; D remains unclear. Per the germline V gene, CDR1 is SGHRS and CDR2 is YFSETQ. This CDR3 contains 14 residues. Trimming shortened V by 0 bases and J by 4 bases, and 8 bases separated the two germline ends. The CDR3 loop is CASSLDGINQPQHF. Written as DNA, the CDR3 is TGCGCCAGCAGCTTGGACGGGATAAATCAGCCCCAGCATTTT.

This rearrangement joins TRBV3-1 (or the pseudogene TRBV3-2) to TRBJ1-2, with a weak D call TRBD1 (5 bases). The V gene lost 4 bases and the J gene lost 8 bases, with 20 bases spanning the gap. Germline values: CDR1 LGHDT, CDR2 YNNKEL (reference sequence). CDR3 size: 15 residues. The DNA for the CDR3 is TGTGCCAGCAGCCCTTGGGGTGGGGGGATTCGGGGCTACACCTTC. Translating it yields CASSPWGGGIRGYTF.

The chain carries TRBV5-8 and TRBJ1-1, with TRBD1 as a possible D gene (6 bases). Germline V gene sequence: CDR1 SGHTS, CDR2 YDEGEE. The V end lost 4 bases, the J end lost 4 bases, and 14 bases lay between the germline ends. This CDR3 region has 14 residues. CDR3 sequence: CASSTRGWSTEAFF. The CDR3 DNA reads as TGTGCCAGCAGCACCAGGGGTTGGAGCACTGAAGCTTTCTTT.

The gene calls are TRBV7-2 and TRBJ2-1; D is undetermined. CDR1 and CDR2 from the germline V gene are SGHTA and FQGNSA. The V end lost 5 bases, the J end lost 10 bases, and 18 bases lay between the germline ends. There are 14 residues in the CDR3. CDR3 nucleotides: TGTGCCAGCAGCGGAAGGCACAGTCATGCGGAGCAGTTCTTC. Its protein is CASSGRHSHAEQFF.

The chain uses TRBV5-1 and TRBJ1-1; 9 nucleotides match TRBD1. This CDR3 contains 15 residues. The J segment lost 8 bases and the V segment lost 2 bases, leaving 10 bases of the junction unmatched. The germline V gene encodes CDR1 SGHRS and CDR2 YFSETQ. The CDR3 reads CASSFAGQGSGEAFF. The DNA of the CDR3 is TGCGCCAGCAGCTTTGCTGGACAGGGGAGTGGGGAAGCTTTCTTT. Full variable domain (outside the CDR3, taken from reference TRBV5-1 and TRBJ1-1): KAGVTQTPRYLIKTRGQQVTLSCSPISGHRSVSWYQQTPGQGLQFLFEYFSETQRNKGNFPGRFSGRQFSNSRSEMNVSTLELGDSALYLCASSFAGQGSGEAFFGQGTRLTVV.

The chain carries TRBV19 and TRBJ2-1; 11 nucleotides match TRBD2. The CDR3 covers 17 residues. Germline CDR1 reads LNHDA; CDR2 reads SQIVND (reference sequence). The ends lost 4 bases at V and 5 bases at J; junction bases unmatched: 10. The CDR3 DNA reads as TGTGCCAGTAGTAAGCGGGGTAGCGGGGGGGCAAACAATGAGCAGTTCTTC. Translated, it gives CASSKRGSGGANNEQFF.

A single count supports this clone. The V gene is TRBV5-6, the J gene TRBJ2-7; 10 positions match TRBD1. Per germline, CDR1 SGHDT and CDR2 YYEEEE. V dropped 0 bases and J dropped 7; count of bases not matched to a gene: 10. This CDR3 has 16 amino acids. The CDR3 spells CASSLAFRQGADEQYV. The CDR3 nucleotides are TGTGCCAGCAGCTTGGCGTTCCGACAGGGGGCGGATGAGCAGTACGTC.

The J gene is TRBJ1-2, the V gene TRBV3-1 (or the pseudogene TRBV3-2), with D maybe TRBD1 (5 bases). CDR1 is LGHDT and CDR2 is YNNKEL in the germline V gene (reference sequence). CDR3 length equals 13 residues. Trimming took 1 base from V and 6 from J, leaving 9 bases between them. CDR3 region: CASSQARVHGYTF. CDR3 nucleotides: TGTGCCAGCAGCCAAGCCAGGGTACATGGCTACACCTTC.

The V and J genes are TRBV7-9 and TRBJ2-1; 8 positions match TRBD2. The ends lost 6 bases at V and 8 bases at J; junction bases unmatched: 12. Germline-derived CDR1 and CDR2 are SEHNR and FQNEAQ (reference sequence). There are 15 residues in the CDR3. The CDR3 is CASRFGTSLTDEQFF. CDR3 nucleotide sequence: TGTGCCAGCAGATTCGGGACTAGTCTGACCGATGAGCAGTTCTTC.

The chain is built from TRBV2 and TRBJ1-2, with D perhaps matching TRBD1 (6 bases). Germline CDR1 is SNHLY and CDR2 is FYNNEI. CDR3 length: 13 amino acids. Trimming stripped 6 bases from V and 2 bases from J, with 10 bases between. For the CDR3, the DNA is TGTGCCAGCAGGGATACAGGGAACTATGGCTACACCTTC. This codes for CASRDTGNYGYTF.

J is TRBJ1-1 and V is TRBV29-1; no firm D call. This CDR3 spans 14 amino acids. Germline lookup yields CDR1 SQVTM and CDR2 ANQGSEA. V was trimmed by 5 bases and J by 4 bases, leaving 17 bases between them. CDR3 bases: TGCAGCGTTCCATCTACTTTTGCAGGCACTGAAGCTTTCTTT. Its translation: CSVPSTFAGTEAFF. The full variable domain, its missing parts supplied by reference TRBV29-1 and TRBJ1-1, is SAVISQKPSRDICQRGTSLTIQCQVDSQVTMMFWYRQQPGQSLTLIATANQGSEATYESGFVIDKFPISRPNLTFSTLTVSNMSPEDSSIYLCSVPSTFAGTEAFFGQGTRLTVV.